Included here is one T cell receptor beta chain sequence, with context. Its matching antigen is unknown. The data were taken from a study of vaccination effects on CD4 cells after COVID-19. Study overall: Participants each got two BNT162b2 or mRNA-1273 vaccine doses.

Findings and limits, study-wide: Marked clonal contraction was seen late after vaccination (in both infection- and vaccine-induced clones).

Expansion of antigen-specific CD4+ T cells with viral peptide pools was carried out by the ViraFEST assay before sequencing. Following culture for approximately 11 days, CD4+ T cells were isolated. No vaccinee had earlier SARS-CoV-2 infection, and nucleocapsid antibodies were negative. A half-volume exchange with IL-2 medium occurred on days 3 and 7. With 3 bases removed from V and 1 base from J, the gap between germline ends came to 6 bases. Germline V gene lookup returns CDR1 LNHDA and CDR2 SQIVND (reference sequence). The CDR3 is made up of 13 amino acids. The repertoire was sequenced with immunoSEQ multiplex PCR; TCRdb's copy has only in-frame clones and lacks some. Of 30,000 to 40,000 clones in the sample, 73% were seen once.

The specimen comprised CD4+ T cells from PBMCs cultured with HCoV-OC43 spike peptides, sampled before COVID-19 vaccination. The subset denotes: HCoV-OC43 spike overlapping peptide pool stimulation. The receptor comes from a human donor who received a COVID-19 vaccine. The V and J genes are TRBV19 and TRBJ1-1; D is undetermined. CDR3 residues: CASSMGRNTEAFF. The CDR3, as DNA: TGTGCCAGTAGTATGGGCAGGAACACTGAAGCTTTCTTT.